The subject of this entry is one TCR beta chain. This clone's antigen is unknown. This entry belongs to a study of control samples from healthy donors and cancer patients (dated by TCRdb to about 2020). Library method: the immunoSEQ multiplex PCR assay. The table was pulled from immuneACCESS by TCRdb, which kept in-frame rearrangements only. Such tables lose some clones; where checked, under half of the loss comes from unresolved V genes, and the rest has no known cause. This sample's table lists approximately 190,000 clones. About 2.2% of the sample lies in the top ten. CDR1 and CDR2 were assigned from the germline V gene as SGHRS and YFSETQ. Trimming leaves V shorter by 2 bases and J shorter by 1 base, with the junction holding 7 bases beyond the gene matches. Taken from cysteine to phenylalanine, the CDR3 has 16 residues. Solely the CDR3 DNA is kept, with 48 bases framed from the first base.

This receptor chain uses TRBV5-1 and TRBJ2-5, and 8 junctional nucleotides match TRBD2. The TCR was taken from a woman aged 25-40 years in good health. Sequencing was done on a sample of blood. The CDR3 corresponds to CASSLSTGTSQETQYF. The nucleotide sequence is TGCGCCAGCAGCTTATCCACTGGGACTAGCCAAGAGACCCAGTACTTC.